Sequencing of this T cell receptor beta chain was carried out in a study of blood T cell repertoires in COVID-19. For the study at large: Samples representing acute and convalescent COVID-19 were sourced from the United States, Italy and Spain. PBMCs, B-cell-depleted T cells, or T cells provided the cDNA or gDNA that made up the material.

Under the authors' procedure: Reference gene primer amplification gave nucleated cell count estimates. Generated by immunoSEQ multiplex PCR, the TCRdb table keeps only in-frame clones and is missing some. The DNA gave D and trimming, while V, J and clone size come from that table. Here the sample spans more than 110,000 clones, approximately 84% being singletons. This CDR3 comprises 13 residues. With 0 bases removed from V and 6 bases from J, the gap between germline ends came to 8 bases. Germline-derived CDR1 and CDR2 are MNHEY and SVGAGI. The chain recombines TRBV6-5 with TRBJ1-1, with D possibly TRBD1 on 6 matching bases. The sample consisted of peripheral blood. The TCR comes from a human donor in a cohort sampled during active COVID-19. In DNA, the CDR3 is TGTGCCAGCAGTTACTCGAGGGGGTCTGAAGCTTTCTTT. This encodes CASSYSRGSEAFF.